A single sample is the source of the 3 T cell receptor beta chains below, sequenced in a study of spatial heterogeneity in lung cancer. TCRdb re-called the 5' RACE reads through MiXCR, storing one row per CDR3 protein. The sample lists around 8,000 distinct CDR3 sequences, over 7.5% occurring once. Time point meaning: sample taken at primary tumor resection. The sample was PBMCs, taken at surgery. The receptors were gathered from a male donor with early-stage non-small cell lung cancer.

Many counts were recorded for this clonotype. The genes are TRBV20-1 and TRBJ1-2; 8 positions match TRBD1. Germline assignment: CDR1 DFQATT and CDR2 SNEGSKA (reference sequence). The trim removed 5 bases at V and 4 bases at J, leaving 18 bases unmatched. The CDR3 has 17 residues. CDR3 coding DNA: TGCAGTGCTGCGGCGGATGAGGCAGGGGGCGGCGCCTATGGCTACACCTTC. Translation gives CSAAADEAGGGAYGYTF.

This clonotype was observed at least ten times. This sequence joins TRBV6-5 and TRBJ1-1; 7 bases match TRBD1. The length of the CDR3 is 15 residues. Germline CDR1 MNHEY, CDR2 SVGAGI. With V trimmed by 0 bases and J by 5 bases, 6 bases remained unmatched. The CDR3 sequence is CASSYSTQGGTEAFF. The CDR3 DNA reads TGTGCCAGCAGTTACTCCACGCAGGGGGGGACTGAAGCTTTCTTT.

The gene calls are TRBV6-2 or TRBV6-3 and TRBJ2-4, with 7 bases identical to TRBD1. The CDR3 is made up of 13 amino acids. The ends lost 5 bases at V and 4 bases at J; junction bases unmatched: 2. Germline V lookup: CDR1 MNHEY, CDR2 SVGEGT. The CDR3 loop reads CASSMGQKNIQYF. The CDR3 DNA sequence: TGTGCCAGCAGTATGGGACAGAAAAACATTCAGTACTTC.